This paragraph reports one T cell receptor (beta chain). Which antigen it targets is not known. Qualities for individual bases were not recorded, and no much larger clone is one base off. This sample is drawn from a study of blood T cell repertoires in COVID-19 (dated by TCRdb to the early 2020s). About the investigation overall: The collaborator samples originated in the United States, Italy and Spain and spanned the acute and convalescent phases of COVID-19. The repertoires were released in a freely available public database meant as a resource for research on the immune response to SARS-CoV-2. Deeply sampled blood TCRbeta repertoires from subjects exposed to, actively infected with, or recovered from COVID-19 were included in the dataset. HLA class I and class II types, where available, came from metadata supplied by the sample provider rather than from assay-based typing. The material from the prospective study consisted of cDNA or gDNA derived from T cells, B-cell-depleted T cells, or PBMCs. Nearly every sample came with metadata listing a de-identified subject ID, COVID-19 status, age in years and sex. Samples came from the ongoing ImmuneRACE study (first 160 participants) plus 1,254 subjects from 6 global collaborators.

Participants in the prospective study were aged roughly 18 to 89 years, lived in about two dozen United States geographic areas, and enrolled through a virtual design. In the prospective study, cohorts were assigned on the basis of participant-reported clinical history obtained from a screening survey and a study questionnaire. For ImmuneRACE Cohort 3, a participant was defined as recovered based on two consecutive negative NP/OP PCR tests, clearance by a healthcare professional, or resolution of symptoms. In the prospective study, whole blood, serum and a nasopharyngeal or oropharyngeal swab were collected from each participant by mobile phlebotomists. Over a roughly 2-month period, participants in the prospective study had the option of providing additional blood draws and questionnaires. Prospective study blood samples were shipped either frozen or at room temperature before DNA extraction.

Measured from the cysteine to the phenylalanine, the CDR3 is 13 residues long. CDR3 DNA only is kept here, 39 bases in frame from base 1. CDR1 and CDR2 (MDHEN, SYDVKM) derive from the germline V gene. The junction carries 7 bases between V and J, which are trimmed by 2 bases and 3 bases respectively. General study outcomes and caveats: Clinical and demographic metadata were provided uncurated, with the amount varying by source and participant.

TCRbeta CDR3 regions were amplified from genomic DNA by means of the immunoSEQ Assay, a bias-controlled multiplex PCR. The authors' analysis ran thus. The number of nucleated cells in each sample was estimated from the amplification of reference gene primers within the assay. To quantify the absolute abundance of each unique TCRbeta CDR3 rearrangement, sequence reads were collapsed and filtered. For each sample, productive Simpson clonality was calculated by taking the square root of Simpson's diversity index across productive rearrangements. What TCRdb holds here is the immuneACCESS table cut down to in-frame rearrangements. Part of the clones is not present; checked against another copy, under half of the missing clones reflect an unresolved V gene, and the others are unexplained. V and J calls plus clone size are reproduced from that table; the DNA served to infer D and trimming. The sample contains roughly 280,000 clones, around 90% of them found a single time. Clones ranked in the top ten supply 2.5% to 3% of the sample.

The sequence joins TRBV28 to TRBJ1-2, with a weak D call of TRBD1 (5 bases match). Sequencing used PBMCs or T cells enriched from blood (not recorded which). The sequence came from a woman between 50 and 59 years old who had recovered from COVID-19. The CDR3: CASSLRTHYGYTF. The nucleotide sequence is given as TGTGCCAGCAGTTTAAGGACACACTATGGCTACACCTTC.